The 28 T cell receptor beta chains given below trace back to one sample, sequenced in a study of a mutant IDH1 vaccine in newly diagnosed glioma. The time point denotes: week 23, last vaccination. A 20-mer mutant IDH1 peptide at 300 ug was injected subcutaneously with topical imiquimod. No antigen has been identified for these receptors. Some clones are missing from TCRdb's copy, which holds only in-frame ones; the method was immunoSEQ multiplex PCR. The sample gives approximately 79,000 clones, 85% to 90% of which show up once; 0.77% is in the top ten. The sample was PBMCs, taken from a glioma patient whose treatment included an IDH1 peptide vaccine. These receptors were taken from a woman in her 50s with glioma.

V is TRBV6-1 and J is TRBJ2-1; a weak D match, TRBD1 (5 bases). CDR1 and CDR2 (germline): MNHNS, SASEGT. The CDR3 spans 14 residues. Trimming took 0 bases from V and 6 from J, leaving 9 bases between them. The CDR3 protein is CASSEAAGFNEQFF. The CDR3 coding sequence is TGTGCCAGCAGTGAAGCTGCAGGGTTCAATGAGCAGTTCTTC.

This sequence joins TRBV6-6 and TRBJ2-7, with D possibly matching TRBD2 (6 bases). The ends were cut back, 6 bases at V and 5 bases at J, with 17 bases in the middle. The CDR3 covers 14 residues. Per germline, CDR1 MNHNY and CDR2 SVGAGI (reference sequence). The CDR3 spells CASSHGGPIHEQYF. The CDR3 bases are TGTGCCAGCAGCCACGGAGGGCCGATCCACGAGCAGTACTTC.

There are a few counts of this clone. Here the CDR3 DNA reads TGTGCCAGCAGTGAATTGAGACGCATGCCCCAGCATTTT. Translation gives CASSELRRMPQHF. This rearrangement joins TRBV6-1 to TRBJ1-5; D is unclear. CDR3 length: 13 amino acids. Looked up from germline, CDR1 is MNHNS and CDR2 is SASEGT. The germline V and J ends were trimmed by 2 bases and 9 bases, with 11 bases remaining between them.

The count of this clone is one. V and J are TRBV10-1 and TRBJ2-5, with a possible D match to TRBD1 (6 bases). Germline loops: CDR1 WNHNN, CDR2 SYGVQD (reference sequence). The CDR3 consists of 15 residues. Trimming removed 3 bases from V and 2 bases from J, with 13 bases in between. DNA for the CDR3: TGCGCCAGCAGTGATCCCAGGGGAGATCAAGAGACCCAGTACTTC. Residues: CASSDPRGDQETQYF.

The CDR3 coding sequence is TGTGCCAGCAGCGCCGGGACTAGCAGAGAGACCCAGTACTTC. Its protein product is CASSAGTSRETQYF. J is TRBJ2-5 and V is TRBV7-3, with 9 bases matching TRBD2. The CDR3 consists of 14 residues. V dropped 5 bases and J dropped 4; count of bases not matched to a gene: 5. The germline gives CDR1 SGHTA, CDR2 FQGTGA.

The table lists this clone with a few counts. The chain uses TRBV13 and TRBJ1-4, with unresolved D. Trimming shortened V by 2 bases and J by 7 bases, and 8 bases separated the two germline ends. The germline gives CDR1 PRHDT, CDR2 FYEKMQ (reference sequence). The CDR3 runs 13 residues. The chain's CDR3 is CASSLNLVEKLFF. The CDR3, as DNA: TGTGCCAGCAGCTTAAATCTTGTTGAAAAACTGTTTTTT. The entire variable domain, with the rest obtained from reference TRBV13 and TRBJ1-4, is as follows: AAGVIQSPRHLIKEKRETATLKCYPIPRHDTVYWYQQGPGQDPQFLISFYEKMQSDKGSIPDRFSAQQFSDYHSELNMSSLELGDSALYFCASSLNLVEKLFFGSGTQLSVL.

The chain combines TRBV7-8 with TRBJ1-2; 7 bases agree with TRBD1. The CDR3 has 13 amino acids. V shed 5 bases, J shed 4 bases, and the junction held 4 bases outside the gene matches. In germline, CDR1 is SGHVS, CDR2 FQNEAQ. CDR3 sequence: CASSTRDSYGYTF. The CDR3 DNA reads TGTGCCAGCAGCACTCGGGACAGCTATGGCTACACCTTC.

The gene calls are TRBV4-2 and TRBJ2-5; 9 nucleotides match TRBD1. The CDR3 is 17 residues long. Germline V lookup: CDR1 LGHNA, CDR2 YNFKEQ. J was trimmed by 2 bases and V by 0 bases; bases with no gene match: 7. The DNA of the CDR3 is TGTGCCAGCAGCCAAGACGCTGGGACAGGGTCGCAAGAGACCCAGTACTTC. Residues: CASSQDAGTGSQETQYF.

The chain couples TRBV9 to TRBJ1-3; the D is unclear. The CDR3 consists of 14 residues. Trimming cost V 0 bases and J 3 bases, with 7 bases left between them. Looked up from germline, CDR1 is SGDLS and CDR2 is YYNGEE. In DNA form, the CDR3 reads TGTGCCAGCAGCGTAGCTAGGAATGGAAACACCATATATTTT. Encoded protein: CASSVARNGNTIYF.

J is TRBJ2-7 and V is TRBV5-6; the D gene is possibly TRBD1 (6 bases). Germline CDR1 reads SGHDT; CDR2 reads YYEEEE. V lost 0 bases, J lost 3 bases, and 10 bases lay in between. CDR3 length: 14 residues. CDR3 loop: CASSLGRGLYEQYF. In DNA form, the CDR3 reads TGTGCCAGCAGCTTGGGCAGGGGTCTCTACGAGCAGTACTTC.

This chain uses TRBV6-1 with TRBJ2-1; D uncertain. V was clipped by 2 bases and J by 3 bases, with 8 bases between them. Germline assignment: CDR1 MNHNS and CDR2 SASEGT. CDR3 size: 14 residues. For the CDR3, the DNA is TGTGCCAGCAGTGAACCGACTCGCTACAATGAGCAGTTCTTC. This encodes CASSEPTRYNEQFF.

The genes are TRBV30 and TRBJ2-5, with a weak D call TRBD1 (6 bases). The V gene's germline CDR1 is GTSNPN and CDR2 SVGIG (reference sequence). Trimming removed 0 bases from V and 1 base from J, with 12 bases in between. The CDR3 is 15 residues long. The CDR3 is CAWSVTGNLQETQYF. In nucleotides, the CDR3 is TGTGCCTGGAGTGTAACAGGGAATCTCCAAGAGACCCAGTACTTC. The full variable domain, rest sourced from reference TRBV30 and TRBJ2-5, is SQTIHQWPATLVQPVGSPLSLECTVEGTSNPNLYWYRQAAGRGLQLLFYSVGIGQISSEVPQNLSASRPQDRQFILSSKKLLLSDSGFYLCAWSVTGNLQETQYFGPGTRLLVL.

The chain links TRBV6-5 to TRBJ2-7, with D unresolved. From germline, CDR1 is MNHEY and CDR2 SVGAGI. The CDR3 loop spans 13 amino acids. The V end was cut by 0 bases, the J end by 11 bases, with 14 bases between. The CDR3 is CASSYSILAGKYF. DNA of the CDR3: TGTGCCAGCAGTTACTCGATTTTGGCAGGCAAGTACTTC.

V usage is TRBV29-1 and J usage is TRBJ2-7; no reliable D call. Trimming took 2 bases from V and 1 from J, leaving 9 bases between them. The length of the CDR3 is 13 residues. In germline, CDR1 is SQVTM, CDR2 ANQGSEA. CDR3 region: CSVESPGSYEQYF. In nucleotides, the CDR3 is TGCAGCGTTGAATCACCCGGGTCCTACGAGCAGTACTTC.

This clone occurred once. V usage is TRBV19 and J usage is TRBJ1-2, with TRBD1 as a possible D gene (6 bases). CDR1 is LNHDA and CDR2 is SQIVND in the germline V gene (reference sequence). The CDR3 consists of 15 residues. Deletions cut 4 bases from V and 0 bases from J, with 12 bases between. Here the CDR3 DNA reads TGTGCCAGTAGTAGCGGACAGTTGCCTAACTATGGCTACACCTTC. It yields the protein CASSSGQLPNYGYTF.

This clone was seen a handful of times. V usage is TRBV29-1 and J usage is TRBJ1-1; D remains unclear. V was trimmed by 3 bases and J by 3 bases, leaving 11 bases between them. The CDR3 has 13 residues. Germline values: CDR1 SQVTM, CDR2 ANQGSEA. CDR3 region: CSVERTTDTEAFF. The CDR3 DNA is TGCAGCGTTGAGAGAACGACGGACACTGAAGCTTTCTTT. The whole variable domain, filled in from reference TRBV29-1 and TRBJ1-1, reads SAVISQKPSRDICQRGTSLTIQCQVDSQVTMMFWYRQQPGQSLTLIATANQGSEATYESGFVIDKFPISRPNLTFSTLTVSNMSPEDSSIYLCSVERTTDTEAFFGQGTRLTVV.

This chain uses TRBV19 with TRBJ2-2; weak D call: TRBD2 (6 bases). The CDR3 length is 15 residues. V lost 3 bases, J lost 4 bases, and 12 bases lay in between. From germline, CDR1 is LNHDA and CDR2 SQIVND (reference sequence). The CDR3 reads CASSIASASTGELFF. CDR3 DNA sequence: TGTGCCAGTAGTATTGCTAGCGCGAGCACCGGGGAGCTGTTTTTT.

The chain couples TRBV6-1 to TRBJ1-5, with no clear D. V dropped 7 bases and J dropped 0 bases, with 13 bases sitting between them. Germline CDR1 MNHNS, CDR2 SASEGT. The CDR3 extends over 15 amino acids. In DNA, the CDR3 is TGTGCCAGCAACACGGTACCCCATAGCAATCAGCCCCAGCATTTT. Translation: CASNTVPHSNQPQHF.

This chain connects TRBV29-1 to TRBJ1-2, with a weak D call TRBD1 (6 bases). The germline V and J ends were trimmed by 1 base and 4 bases, with 16 bases remaining between them. This CDR3 spans 15 amino acids. Germline values: CDR1 SQVTM, CDR2 ANQGSEA. The chain's CDR3 is CSVEGTDSIFYGYTF. As DNA, the CDR3 is TGCAGCGTTGAAGGGACAGACTCGATCTTCTATGGCTACACCTTC.

V usage is TRBV28 and J usage is TRBJ1-1, with no clear D. The CDR3 is 12 residues long. Germline V lookup: CDR1 MDHEN, CDR2 SYDVKM. Trimming pared 3 bases from V and 8 bases from J, leaving 10 bases between. The CDR3 nucleotides read TGTGCCAGCAGTTTGACCGCTCCAGAAGCTTTCTTT. It codes for CASSLTAPEAFF.

V is TRBV6-1 and J is TRBJ1-5; maybe TRBD1 (6 bases). This CDR3 comprises 13 residues. Germline CDR1 is MNHNS and CDR2 is SASEGT. Trimming removed 4 bases from V and 5 bases from J, with 9 bases in between. Written as DNA, the CDR3 is TGTGCCAGCAGTGGACAGGACCATCAGCCCCAGCATTTT. It translates to CASSGQDHQPQHF.

The chain couples TRBV6-6 to TRBJ2-1; 9 nucleotides align to TRBD1. The CDR3 is made up of 15 amino acids. CDR1 MNHNY and CDR2 SVGAGI come from the germline V gene (reference sequence). J was trimmed by 1 base and V by 5 bases; bases with no gene match: 3. The CDR3 loop is CASSQQGASYNEQFF. In DNA, the CDR3 is TGTGCCAGCAGTCAACAGGGGGCTTCCTACAATGAGCAGTTCTTC.

This clone came up once. This sequence joins TRBV6-5 and TRBJ2-5; 7 positions agree with TRBD1. After removal of 0 bases from V and 7 bases from J, the junction contained 8 bases not matched to a gene. This CDR3 is built from 15 residues. Germline V gene lookup returns CDR1 MNHEY and CDR2 SVGAGI. DNA of the CDR3: TGTGCCAGCAGTTACTCCCGACAGGGAATGGCGACCCAGTACTTC. Its translation is CASSYSRQGMATQYF.

This chain uses TRBV2 with TRBJ2-3; maybe TRBD1 (6 bases). Trimming removed 0 bases from V and 5 bases from J, with 12 bases in between. The CDR3 has 15 residues. CDR1 is SNHLY and CDR2 is FYNNEI in the germline V gene. Here the CDR3 DNA reads TGTGCCAGCAGTGAAGCGTGGGGGCAGGTAGATACGCAGTATTTT. This sequence encodes CASSEAWGQVDTQYF.

V and J are TRBV6-5 and TRBJ2-3, with TRBD2 matching 9 bases. The CDR3 is 15 amino acids. CDR1 is MNHEY, CDR2 SVGAGI, per germline. Trimming took 6 bases from V and 2 from J; bases not matched to a gene: 6. The CDR3: CASRLSGRVTDTQYF. The CDR3 DNA reads as TGTGCCAGCAGACTTAGCGGGAGAGTCACAGATACGCAGTATTTT.

The genes are TRBV28 and TRBJ1-5; 7 bases line up with TRBD1. The CDR3 totals 15 residues. Looked up from germline, CDR1 is MDHEN and CDR2 is SYDVKM. Trimming took 5 bases from V and 2 from J; bases not matched to a gene: 6. The DNA for the CDR3 is TGTGCCAGCAGTACAAGGGGGCACGGCAATCAGCCCCAGCATTTT. Translating gives CASSTRGHGNQPQHF.

The V gene is TRBV5-1, the J gene TRBJ2-5; D not resolved. Germline V gives CDR1 SGHRS, CDR2 YFSETQ. The CDR3 extends over 14 amino acids. Trimming stripped 3 bases from V and 4 bases from J, with 13 bases between. The chain's CDR3 is CASSSWAASETQYF. CDR3 nucleotide sequence: TGCGCCAGCAGCTCGTGGGCGGCCTCAGAGACCCAGTACTTC.

The CDR3 loop is CASSPTPGQGAVGYTF. The CDR3 DNA reads as TGCGCCAGCAGCCCGACACCGGGACAGGGGGCCGTAGGCTACACCTTC. The chain joins TRBV5-1 to TRBJ1-2; 12 nucleotides agree with TRBD1. This CDR3 is built from 16 residues. CDR1 is SGHRS, CDR2 YFSETQ, per germline. V trimming: 4 bases; J trimming: 8 bases; junction bases outside the gene matches: 12.